This T cell receptor (beta chain) was captured in a study of T cell repertoires in cytomegalovirus infection. TCRdb reprocessed the reads via MiXCR and lists one record per CDR3 protein. The repertoire includes around 350,000 distinct CDR3 sequences, less than 20% of them detected once, and 8.7% sits in the top ten. Trimming shortened V by 7 bases and J by 5 bases, and 14 bases separated the two germline ends. The CDR3 length is 13 residues. This clonotype was obtained from a human donor in good health (CMV status not recorded). Some clones in this sample may be carry-over from other donors' samples. Sequenced material: PBMCs. The chain is built from TRBV12-3 or TRBV12-4 and TRBJ1-2; D perhaps matches TRBD1 (5 bases). The CDR3, as DNA: TGTGCCAGCACCCGAAGGGGCTTATATGGCTACACCTTC. It yields the protein CASTRRGLYGYTF.